This T cell receptor (beta chain) was found in a study of cytomegalovirus exposure and HLA in healthy donors. The wider study: The 130 or so validation repertoires used the same platform as the roughly 700 first-cohort repertoires (as reported by a later analysis).

Separate from the approximately 670-subject first cohort was the approximately 120-subject validation cohort, to which the donors belonged. The germline V gene has CDR1 MNHNS and CDR2 SASEGT. The CDR3 totals 15 residues. Unmatched junction bases numbered 6, after V lost 2 bases and J lost 2 bases. General study findings and limits: First-cohort TCR clusters were later found to tend to co-occur in the roughly 120 validation repertoires. TCR beta chains numbering some 160 were designated cytomegalovirus-associated.

Clones were read by immunoSEQ multiplex PCR, and TCRdb kept only the in-frame ones, dropping some. The table has about 170,000 clones, about 90% seen once. This clone was seen repeatedly, ten times or more. What it binds is not known. The gene calls are TRBV6-1 and TRBJ2-7, with TRBD2 matching 7 bases. The sequencing sample was made of PBMCs. This receptor was obtained from a man between 18 and 29 years old in good health and CMV-seropositive. CDR3 DNA sequence: TGTGCCAGCAGTGAATCGGCGGGAGACCCCTACGAGCAGTACTTC. Translation: CASSESAGDPYEQYF.